This T cell receptor (beta chain) is from a study of T cells in Graves' hyperthyroidism and ophthalmopathy. This clonotype has more than one count but fewer than ten. V gave up 2 bases and J gave up 4 bases, with 7 bases separating them. The CDR3 extends over 12 amino acids. Germline V gene data show CDR1 as GTSNPN and CDR2 as SVGIG (reference sequence). TCR beta CDR3 regions were amplified from RNA. First-round RT-PCR with HTBI primers amplified the TCR CDR3 region. TCRdb analysed the multiplex PCR reads with MiXCR anew, one entry per CDR3 protein. Here the sample spans hundreds of thousands of distinct CDR3 sequences, less than 25% being singletons.

This receptor was taken from a man between 25 and 39 years old with Graves' ophthalmopathy. Material for sequencing was blood. This chain uses TRBV30 with TRBJ2-3; unclear D gene. The CDR3: CAWSLVSDTQYF. The CDR3 DNA follows: TGTGCCTGGAGTCTTGTGTCAGATACGCAGTATTTT.